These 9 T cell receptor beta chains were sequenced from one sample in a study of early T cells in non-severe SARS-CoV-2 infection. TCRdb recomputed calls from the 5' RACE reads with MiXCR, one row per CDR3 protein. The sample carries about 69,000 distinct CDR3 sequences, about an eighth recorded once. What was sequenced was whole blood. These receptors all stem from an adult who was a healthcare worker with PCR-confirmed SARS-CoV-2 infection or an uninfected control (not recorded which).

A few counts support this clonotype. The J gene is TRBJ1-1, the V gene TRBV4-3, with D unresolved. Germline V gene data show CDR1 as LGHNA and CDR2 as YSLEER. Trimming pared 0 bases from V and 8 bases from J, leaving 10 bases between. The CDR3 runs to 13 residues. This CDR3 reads CASSQDSGTEAFF. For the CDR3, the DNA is TGCGCCAGCAGCCAAGATTCTGGAACAGAAGCTTTCTTT.

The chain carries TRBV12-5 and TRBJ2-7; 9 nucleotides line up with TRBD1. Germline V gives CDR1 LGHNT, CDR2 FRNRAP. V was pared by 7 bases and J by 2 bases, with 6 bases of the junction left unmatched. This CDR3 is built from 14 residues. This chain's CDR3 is CASAVGTGPYEQYF. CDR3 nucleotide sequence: TGTGCTAGTGCCGTAGGGACAGGGCCCTACGAGCAGTACTTC.

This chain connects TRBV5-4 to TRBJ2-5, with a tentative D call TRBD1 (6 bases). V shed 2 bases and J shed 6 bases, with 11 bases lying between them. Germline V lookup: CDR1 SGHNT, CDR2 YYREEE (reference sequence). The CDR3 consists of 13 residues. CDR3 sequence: CASSFGTRQTQYF. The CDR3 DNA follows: TGTGCCAGCAGCTTCGGGACAAGACAGACCCAGTACTTC.

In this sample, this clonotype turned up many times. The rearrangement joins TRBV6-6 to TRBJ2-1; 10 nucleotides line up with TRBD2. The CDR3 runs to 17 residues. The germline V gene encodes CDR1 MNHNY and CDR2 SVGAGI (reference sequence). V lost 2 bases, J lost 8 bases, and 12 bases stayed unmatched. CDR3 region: CASSYEVVAGGLDEQFF. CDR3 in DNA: TGTGCCAGCAGTTACGAGGTAGTAGCGGGGGGCCTTGATGAGCAGTTCTTC.

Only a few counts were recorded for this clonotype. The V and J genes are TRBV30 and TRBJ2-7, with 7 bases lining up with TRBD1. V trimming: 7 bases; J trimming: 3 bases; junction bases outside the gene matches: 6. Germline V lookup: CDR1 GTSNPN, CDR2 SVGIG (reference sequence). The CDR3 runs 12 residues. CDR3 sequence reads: CASQGRLYEQYF. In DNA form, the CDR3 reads TGTGCCTCACAGGGGCGGCTCTACGAGCAGTACTTC.

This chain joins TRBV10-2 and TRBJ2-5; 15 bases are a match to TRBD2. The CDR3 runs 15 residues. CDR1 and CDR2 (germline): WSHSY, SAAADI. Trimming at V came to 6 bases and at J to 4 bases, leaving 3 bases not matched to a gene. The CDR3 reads CASSEGLAGGETQYF. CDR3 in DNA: TGCGCCAGCAGCGAGGGACTAGCGGGGGGAGAGACCCAGTACTTC.

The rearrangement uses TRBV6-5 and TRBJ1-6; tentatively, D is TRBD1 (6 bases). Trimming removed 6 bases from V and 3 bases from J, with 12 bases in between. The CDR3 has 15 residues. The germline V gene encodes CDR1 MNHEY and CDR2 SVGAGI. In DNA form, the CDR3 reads TGTGCCAGCAGGCGACAGGAAAACTATAATTCACCCCTCCACTTT. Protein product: CASRRQENYNSPLHF.

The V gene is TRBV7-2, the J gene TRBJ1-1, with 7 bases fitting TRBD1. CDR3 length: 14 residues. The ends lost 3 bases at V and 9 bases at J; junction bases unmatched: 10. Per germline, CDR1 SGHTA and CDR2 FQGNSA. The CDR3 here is CASSFRTGVVQAFF. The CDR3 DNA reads TGTGCCAGCAGCTTCAGAACAGGGGTCGTTCAAGCTTTCTTT.

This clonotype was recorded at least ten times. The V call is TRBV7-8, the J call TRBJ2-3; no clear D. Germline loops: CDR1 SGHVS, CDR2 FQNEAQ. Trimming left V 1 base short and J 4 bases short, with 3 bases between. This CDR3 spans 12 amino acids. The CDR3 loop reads CASSLGPDTQYF. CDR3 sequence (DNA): TGTGCCAGCAGCTTAGGGCCAGATACGCAGTATTTT.